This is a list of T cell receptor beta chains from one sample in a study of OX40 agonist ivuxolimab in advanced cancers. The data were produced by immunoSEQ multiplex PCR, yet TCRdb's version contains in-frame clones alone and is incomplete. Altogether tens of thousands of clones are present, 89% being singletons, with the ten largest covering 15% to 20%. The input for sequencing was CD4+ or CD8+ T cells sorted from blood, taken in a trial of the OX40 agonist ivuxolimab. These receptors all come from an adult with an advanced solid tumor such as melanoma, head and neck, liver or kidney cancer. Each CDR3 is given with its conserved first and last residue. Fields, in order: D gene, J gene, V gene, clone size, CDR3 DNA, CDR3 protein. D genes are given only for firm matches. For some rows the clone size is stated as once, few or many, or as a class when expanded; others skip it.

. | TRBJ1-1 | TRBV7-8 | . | TGTGCCAGCAGCTTAGCTGGGTACACTGAAGCTTTCTTT | CASSLAGYTEAFF
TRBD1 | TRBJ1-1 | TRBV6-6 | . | TGTGCCAGCAGTTCGGACAGGGAGATGAACACTGAAGCTTTCTTT | CASSSDREMNTEAFF
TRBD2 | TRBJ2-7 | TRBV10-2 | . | TGCGCCAGCAGTGTCGGGGGACTAGCGGGAGTCTACGAGCAGTACTTC | CASSVGGLAGVYEQYF
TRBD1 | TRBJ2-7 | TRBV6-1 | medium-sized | TGTGCCAGCAGTGGGACAGGGATCTACGAGCAGTACTTC | CASSGTGIYEQYF
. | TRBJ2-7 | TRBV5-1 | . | TGCGCCAGCAGCCCTCGGGTTGGTACCGAGCAGTACTTC | CASSPRVGTEQYF
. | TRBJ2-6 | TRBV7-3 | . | TGTGCCAGCAGCACGGGACGTAAGAGCTCTGGGGCCAACGTCCTGACTTTC | CASSTGRKSSGANVLTF
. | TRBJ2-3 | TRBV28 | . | TGTGCCAGCACCCCGACAGGATGGACGGATACGCAGTATTTT | CASTPTGWTDTQYF
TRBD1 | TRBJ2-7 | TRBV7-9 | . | TGTGCCAGCAGCCCCTTGGGTGTCGGGACAGACTACGAGCAGTACTTC | CASSPLGVGTDYEQYF
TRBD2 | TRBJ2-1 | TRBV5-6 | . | TGTGCCAGCAGCTTACGACCGGGACTAGCGGGAGTCGGTGAGCAGTTCTTC | CASSLRPGLAGVGEQFF
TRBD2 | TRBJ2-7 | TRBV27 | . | TGTGCCAGCAGTTTAAAAGCGGGAGCATCCTACGAGCAGTACTTC | CASSLKAGASYEQYF
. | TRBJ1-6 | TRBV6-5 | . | TGTGCCAGCAGTTACTTCCCGGGTTTTTCCAATTCACCCCTCCACTTT | CASSYFPGFSNSPLHF
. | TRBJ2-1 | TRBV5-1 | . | TGCGCCAGCAGCTTGGAGCCCGACAGTACCTACAATGAGCAGTTCTTC | CASSLEPDSTYNEQFF
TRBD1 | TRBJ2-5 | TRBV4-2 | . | TGTGCCAGCAGCCACCAGGGACAGGGAGTGGAAGAGACCCAGTACTTC | CASSHQGQGVEETQYF
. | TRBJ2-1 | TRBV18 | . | TGTGCCAGCTCACCACAAGGGAGGAATGAGCAGTTCTTC | CASSPQGRNEQFF
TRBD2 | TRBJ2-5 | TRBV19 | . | TGTGCCAGTAGTAAAAGCGGGAGTCCGGGGGAGACCCAGTACTTC | CASSKSGSPGETQYF
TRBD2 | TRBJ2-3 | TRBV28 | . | TGTGCCAGCAAGGGACTAAACACAGATACGCAGTATTTT | CASKGLNTDTQYF
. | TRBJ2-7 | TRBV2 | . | TGTGCCAGCAGTGAAGGACTCCCCTACGAGCAGTACTTC | CASSEGLPYEQYF
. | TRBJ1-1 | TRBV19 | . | TGTGCCAGTAGTATTCCCAACTGGGGCACTGAAGCTTTCTTT | CASSIPNWGTEAFF
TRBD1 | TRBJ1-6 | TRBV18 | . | TGTGCCAGCTCACTATACACAGGGGATTCACCCCTCCACTTT | CASSLYTGDSPLHF
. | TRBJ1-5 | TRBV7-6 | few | TGTGCCAGCAGCTTAGAGGGAGATCAGCCCCAGCATTTT | CASSLEGDQPQHF
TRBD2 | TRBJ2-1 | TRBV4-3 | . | TGCGCCAGCAGCCCGGGGAGGGCGTATGAGCAGTTCTTC | CASSPGRAYEQFF
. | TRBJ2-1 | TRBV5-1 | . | TGCGCCAGCAGCCGACCTTTTCCGGGAACTCTTTCAGGCAACAATGAGCAGTTCTTC | CASSRPFPGTLSGNNEQFF
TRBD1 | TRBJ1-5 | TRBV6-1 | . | TGTGCCAGCAGTGGGGACAGGGATGGTCAGCCCCAGCATTTT | CASSGDRDGQPQHF
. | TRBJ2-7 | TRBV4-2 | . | TGTGCCAGCAGCCAAGATGGGAACAGCGAGATTCCTTACGAGCAGTACTTC | CASSQDGNSEIPYEQYF
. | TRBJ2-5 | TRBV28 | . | TGTGCCAGCAGTTCCGGCTGGGAGACTCGGAAAGAGACCCAGTACTTC | CASSSGWETRKETQYF
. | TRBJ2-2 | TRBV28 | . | TGTGCCAGCAGTTTATACGGGACGGGCCACACCGGGGAGCTGTTTTTT | CASSLYGTGHTGELFF
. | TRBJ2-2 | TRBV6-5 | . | TGTGCCAGCAGCAAGACAGGAGGCAACACCGGGGAGCTGTTTTTT | CASSKTGGNTGELFF
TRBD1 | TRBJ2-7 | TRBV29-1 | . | TGCAGCGTGAGAGGACAGGGGAAATACGAGCAGTACTTC | CSVRGQGKYEQYF
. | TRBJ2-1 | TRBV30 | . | TGTGCCTGGAGTGTGGTATCGGACAATGAGCAGTTCTTC | CAWSVVSDNEQFF
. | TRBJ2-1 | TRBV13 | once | TGTGCCAGCAGCTGGGGAGGCTCCTCCTACAATGAGCAGTTCTTC | CASSWGGSSYNEQFF
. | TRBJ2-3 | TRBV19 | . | TGTGCCAGTAGAAACCCGAGGGCAGGTGTTCCAGATACGCAGTATTTT | CASRNPRAGVPDTQYF
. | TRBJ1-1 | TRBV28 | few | TGTGCCAGCAGTTTATTGGTGAACACTGAAGCTTTCTTT | CASSLLVNTEAFF
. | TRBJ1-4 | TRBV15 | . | TGTGCCACCAGCGGTAGGGACCGGGGATGGGAAAAACTGTTTTTT | CATSGRDRGWEKLFF
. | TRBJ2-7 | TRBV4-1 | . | TGCGCCAGCAGCCAAGTAAGCTCCTACGAGCAGTACTTC | CASSQVSSYEQYF
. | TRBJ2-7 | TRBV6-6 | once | TGTGCCAGCGCGGGACAGCTCTCCTACGAGCAGTACTTC | CASAGQLSYEQYF
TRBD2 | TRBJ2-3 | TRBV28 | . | TGTGCCAGCAGTTTACAGGATAGCGGGAGTACGGCAGATACGCAGTATTTT | CASSLQDSGSTADTQYF
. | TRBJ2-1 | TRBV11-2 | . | TGTGCCAGCAGCTTAGATGTTCGCGGAGAGGACAATGAGCAGTTCTTC | CASSLDVRGEDNEQFF
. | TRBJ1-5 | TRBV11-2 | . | TGTGCCAGCAGCTTAGATCTACGGCAGCCCCAGCATTTT | CASSLDLRQPQHF
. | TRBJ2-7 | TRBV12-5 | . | TGTGCTAGTGGCCCCCTTCCGGGCACACCCTACGAGCAGTACTTC | CASGPLPGTPYEQYF
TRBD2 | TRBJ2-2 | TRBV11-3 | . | TGTGCCAGCAGCTTAATTTTCCCTAGCGGTACCGGGGAGCTGTTTTTT | CASSLIFPSGTGELFF
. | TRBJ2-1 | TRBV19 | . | TGTGCCAGTAGTATAGCCTCAGTACTAACTAGTGGGCGGGGCCTTTGGGGTGAGCAGTTCTTC | CASSIASVLTSGRGLWGEQFF
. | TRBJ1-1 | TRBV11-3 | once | TGTGCCAGCAGCTTAGTGAGCCGGAACACTGAAGCTTTCTTT | CASSLVSRNTEAFF
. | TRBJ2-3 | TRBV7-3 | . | TGTGCCAGCAGCCCAGGGACCACCGGAGATACGCAGTATTTT | CASSPGTTGDTQYF
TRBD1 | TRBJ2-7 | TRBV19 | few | TGTGCCAGTATTGGGACAGGCTCCTACGAGCAGTACTTC | CASIGTGSYEQYF
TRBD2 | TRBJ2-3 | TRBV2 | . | TGTGCCAGCAGTGCAAGCGGGAGAAGCACAGATACGCAGTATTTT | CASSASGRSTDTQYF
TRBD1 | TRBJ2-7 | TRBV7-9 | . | TGTGCCAGCAGCGACGGGACAGGGCGGGGAGAGCAGTACTTC | CASSDGTGRGEQYF
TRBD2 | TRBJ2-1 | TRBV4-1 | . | TGCGCCAGCAGCCCCATACTATGGGCTAGCGGCTACAATGAGCAGTTCTTC | CASSPILWASGYNEQFF
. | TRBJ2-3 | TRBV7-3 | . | TGTGCCAGCAGCTTAGCGGGCAGCACAGATACGCAGTATTTT | CASSLAGSTDTQYF
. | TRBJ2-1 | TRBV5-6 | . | TGTGCCAGCAGCTTGACTGTAGCAGCAGAGCAGTTCTTC | CASSLTVAAEQFF
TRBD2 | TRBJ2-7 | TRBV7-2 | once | TGTGCCAGCAGCTCAAGCGGGAGTGGCGACGAGCAGTACTTC | CASSSSGSGDEQYF
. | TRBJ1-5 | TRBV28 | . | TGTGCCAGCAGTTTATCGCCTAACAGTCAGCCCCAGCATTTT | CASSLSPNSQPQHF
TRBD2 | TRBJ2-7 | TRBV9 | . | TGTGCCAGCAGCGGACGCGGGGGACTGTCCGACGAGCAGTACTTC | CASSGRGGLSDEQYF
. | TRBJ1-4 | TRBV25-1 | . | TGTGCCAGCGAATTACAGGAAAAACTGTTTTTT | CASELQEKLFF
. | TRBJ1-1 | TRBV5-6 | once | TGTGCCAGCAGCGCTACCGGACGGGAATACACTGAAGCTTTCTTT | CASSATGREYTEAFF
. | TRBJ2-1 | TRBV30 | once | TGTGCCTGGAGTGTTTCCGCCAATGAGCAGTTCTTC | CAWSVSANEQFF
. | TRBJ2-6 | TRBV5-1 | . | TGCGCCAGCAGCTTGGGGAGCTCTGGGGCCAACGTCCTGACTTTC | CASSLGSSGANVLTF